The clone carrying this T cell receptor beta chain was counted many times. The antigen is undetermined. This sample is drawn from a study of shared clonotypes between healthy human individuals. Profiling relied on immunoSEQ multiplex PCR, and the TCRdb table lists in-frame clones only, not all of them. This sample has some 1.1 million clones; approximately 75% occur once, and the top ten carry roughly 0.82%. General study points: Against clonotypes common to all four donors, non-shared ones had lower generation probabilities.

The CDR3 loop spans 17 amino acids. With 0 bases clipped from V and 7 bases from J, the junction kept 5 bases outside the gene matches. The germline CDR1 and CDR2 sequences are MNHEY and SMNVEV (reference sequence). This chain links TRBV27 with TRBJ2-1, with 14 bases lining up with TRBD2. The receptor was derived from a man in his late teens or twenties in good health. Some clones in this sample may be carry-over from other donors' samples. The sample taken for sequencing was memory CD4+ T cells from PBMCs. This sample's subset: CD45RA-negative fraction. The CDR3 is CASSLSQTSGRGNEQFF. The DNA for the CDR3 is TGTGCCAGCAGTTTATCTCAGACTAGCGGGAGGGGGAATGAGCAGTTCTTC.